This TCR beta chain appears in the sequencing data of a study of breast tumors, draining lymph nodes, adjacent tissues. Study findings and constraints: Compared with lymph nodes, tumors were less diverse; compared with nontumor tissue, more.

From the multiplex PCR reads, TCRdb called clonotypes with MiXCR, one entry per CDR3 protein. The table lists about 230,000 distinct CDR3 sequences, less than 40% of them singletons. V trimming: 4 bases; J trimming: 2 bases; junction bases outside the gene matches: 11. Looked up from germline, CDR1 is MGHRA and CDR2 is YSYEKL. The CDR3 loop spans 17 amino acids. Samples came from axillary lymph nodes draining the breast cancer. This clonotype appeared many times. Its antigen remains unidentified. This TCR came from a female donor with breast cancer. Some clones in this sample may be carry-over from other donors' samples. Sequencing was carried out using axillary lymph node tissue. The chain couples TRBV4-1 to TRBJ1-5, with 7 bases matching TRBD1. The CDR3 nucleotides are TGCGCCAGCAGCCCAGGGGGTAGGGGAAGGCGCAATCAGCCCCAGCATTTT. Residues: CASSPGGRGRRNQPQHF.